The clone carrying this T cell receptor (beta chain) was seen a handful of times. The sample originates from a study of blood T cell repertoires in COVID-19. Data came from immunoSEQ multiplex PCR; TCRdb stores just in-frame clones and leaves some out. The table lists around 120,000 clones, nearly 90% of them singletons. This sequence originates from a woman aged 55-70 years with COVID-19, enrolled during active disease. The sequenced sample consisted of peripheral blood.

CDR3 nucleotides: TGCGCCAGCAGCTTGGCGGGGAGGGTTGCTGGAAACACCATATATTTT. Protein product: CASSLAGRVAGNTIYF. The gene calls are TRBV5-1 and TRBJ1-3; no clear D gene. Trimming took off 0 bases at V and 2 bases at J, with 12 bases between the two ends. The CDR3 length is 16 residues. Germline V CDR1 and CDR2: SGHRS, YFSETQ.